Reported below is one T cell receptor (beta chain). Its antigen is still unknown. The data stem from a study of beta chain features in type 1 diabetes. Findings and caveats of the study: The naive, central memory and Treg TCRB repertoires looked more alike in patients than they did in healthy donors. TCRB CDR3s from Type 1 diabetes patients were moderately but significantly shorter in all four CD4+ subsets.

The sequenced template was cDNA made from the entire isolated RNA. The table came from immunoSEQ multiplex PCR; TCRdb's copy has only in-frame clones and leaves some out. This repertoire shows about 700,000 clones, roughly 13% found once; its top ten account for around 0.022%. The source of this sequence is a man aged 18 to 30 with type 1 diabetes. The specimen was naive CD4+ T cells from blood.

CDR3 nucleotide sequence: TGCGCCAGCAGTCCATTCAAAGGGGGAAAGACCCAGTACTTC. It is translated as CASSPFKGGKTQYF. The chain combines TRBV23-1 with TRBJ2-5, with D possibly being TRBD1 (6 bases). TRBV23-1 is labeled an ORF, and its function is uncertain. Trimming cost V 4 bases and J 6 bases, with 15 bases left between them. CDR3 length equals 14 residues.